The next 18 T cell receptor beta chains were all read from a single sample in a study of PD-L1 blockade in urothelial cancer. Sequencing used immunoSEQ multiplex PCR; TCRdb keeps in-frame clones, though not all of them. The sample consists of roughly 48,000 clones, approximately 84% of them appearing once. The sample was PBMCs, taken around atezolizumab (anti-PD-L1) treatment. The source of these receptors is a man aged 40-49 years with urothelial cancer.

The rearrangement uses TRBV6-5 and TRBJ1-3, with 8 nucleotides matching TRBD1. After removal of 5 bases from V and 3 bases from J, the junction contained 6 bases not matched to a gene. The CDR3 spans 15 residues. Germline loops: CDR1 MNHEY, CDR2 SVGAGI. CDR3 DNA: TGTGCCAGCAGTCGGACAGGGAGGAATGGAAACACCATATATTTT. The encoded protein is CASSRTGRNGNTIYF.

The rearrangement uses TRBV4-2 and TRBJ1-5, with a possible D match to TRBD1 (5 bases). The germline V and J ends were trimmed by 0 bases and 4 bases, with 10 bases remaining between them. The CDR3 runs to 15 residues. The V gene's germline CDR1 is LGHNA and CDR2 YNFKEQ. CDR3 loop: CASSQDAGLNQPQHF. For the CDR3, the DNA is TGTGCCAGCAGCCAAGACGCGGGGCTAAATCAGCCCCAGCATTTT.

The rearrangement joins TRBV18 to TRBJ1-1, with D possibly TRBD1 on 5 matching bases. Germline V gives CDR1 KGHSH, CDR2 LQKENI. The CDR3 is made up of 16 amino acids. Trimming left V 0 bases short and J 4 bases short, with 15 bases between. The CDR3: CASSPPRGGWGTEAFF. CDR3 bases: TGTGCCAGCTCACCACCTCGGGGGGGGTGGGGCACTGAAGCTTTCTTT.

The V and J genes are TRBV2 and TRBJ2-7, with D perhaps matching TRBD2 (6 bases). Germline values: CDR1 SNHLY, CDR2 FYNNEI. The CDR3 has 17 amino acids. V lost 3 bases and J lost 2, with 20 bases in between. The CDR3 here is CASSDPTRLVGAYEQYF. CDR3 DNA: TGTGCCAGCAGTGATCCCACCAGACTAGTTGGAGCCTACGAGCAGTACTTC.

This rearrangement joins TRBV7-9 to TRBJ2-3; a weak D match, TRBD2 (6 bases). Germline assignment: CDR1 SEHNR and CDR2 FQNEAQ (reference sequence). Trimming removed 3 bases at V and 2 bases at J, with 18 bases between. The CDR3 totals 17 residues. CDR3 residues: CASSFLPSAGPTDTQYF. CDR3 DNA: TGTGCCAGCAGCTTCTTGCCCTCGGCGGGACCCACAGATACGCAGTATTTT.

V usage is TRBV6-1 and J usage is TRBJ2-1; 8 bases are shared with TRBD2. Germline assignment: CDR1 MNHNS and CDR2 SASEGT. The CDR3 loop spans 13 amino acids. V dropped 6 bases and J dropped 3; count of bases not matched to a gene: 1. CDR3 coding DNA: TGTGCCAGCAGGGCGGGGGGCTACAATGAGCAGTTCTTC. Encoded protein: CASRAGGYNEQFF.

CDR3 bases: TGTGCCAGCAGTTTCGCCGGGACTGGGGAGACCCAGTACTTC. Translating gives CASSFAGTGETQYF. V usage is TRBV27 and J usage is TRBJ2-5; the D gene is possibly TRBD2 (6 bases). The CDR3 length is 14 residues. The ends were cut back, 3 bases at V and 5 bases at J, with 13 bases in the middle. Germline assignment: CDR1 MNHEY and CDR2 SMNVEV (reference sequence).

This clone was observed a handful of times. The rearrangement uses TRBV13 and TRBJ1-2, with D possibly matching TRBD1 (5 bases). CDR1 is PRHDT and CDR2 is FYEKMQ in the germline V gene (reference sequence). There are 14 residues in the CDR3. The ends were cut back, 4 bases at V and 0 bases at J, with 9 bases in the middle. The DNA of the CDR3 is TGTGCCAGCAGCTCCCGGGGGGCTAACTATGGCTACACCTTC. This translates into CASSSRGANYGYTF.

CDR3 sequence: CAWSIGSSGRETQYF. CDR3 in DNA: TGTGCCTGGAGTATCGGGAGTTCGGGAAGAGAGACCCAGTACTTC. The chain is built from TRBV30 and TRBJ2-5, with D possibly matching TRBD2 (6 bases). V was pared by 2 bases and J by 4 bases, with 17 bases between. There are 15 residues in the CDR3. Looked up from germline, CDR1 is GTSNPN and CDR2 is SVGIG (reference sequence).

The chain carries TRBV2 and TRBJ2-2; D gene uncertain. From germline, CDR1 is SNHLY and CDR2 FYNNEI. The CDR3 extends over 13 amino acids. V lost 4 bases and J 1 base, leaving 4 bases between the germline ends. CDR3 region: CASSVWNTGELFF. CDR3 bases: TGTGCCAGCAGTGTCTGGAACACCGGGGAGCTGTTTTTT.

This chain links TRBV4-3 with TRBJ2-1, with D perhaps TRBD2 (5 bases). The germline gives CDR1 LGHNA, CDR2 YSLEER. This CDR3 has 14 residues. The V end was cut by 4 bases, the J end by 7 bases, with 14 bases between. In DNA, the CDR3 is TGCGCCAGCAGCCCGACCCTAGCCATTAATGAGCAGTTCTTC. Its protein product is CASSPTLAINEQFF.

The chain recombines TRBV6-5 with TRBJ2-7; tentative D call: TRBD2 (6 bases). The CDR3 has 16 amino acids. V was trimmed by 0 bases and J by 2 bases, leaving 14 bases between them. CDR1 MNHEY and CDR2 SVGAGI come from the germline V gene. CDR3 protein: CASSYSAGWVPYEQYF. The DNA of the CDR3 is TGTGCCAGCAGTTACTCGGCGGGATGGGTGCCCTACGAGCAGTACTTC.

This clone was found once. The gene calls are TRBV28 and TRBJ2-3; TRBD2 matches 7 bases. Trimming removed 8 bases from V and 3 bases from J; junction bases left unmatched: 8. CDR3 length equals 14 residues. Germline CDR1 reads MDHEN; CDR2 reads SYDVKM. CDR3: CASLQGGSTDTQYF. Written as DNA, the CDR3 is TGTGCCAGCCTCCAGGGCGGGAGTACAGATACGCAGTATTTT.

This chain joins TRBV5-4 and TRBJ2-3; 11 positions match TRBD2. V shed 3 bases and J 4 bases; nucleotides not matched to a gene: 4. Germline CDR1 is SGHNT and CDR2 is YYREEE (reference sequence). CDR3 size: 15 residues. DNA for the CDR3: TGTGCCAGCAGCTGGCTAGCGGGAGGCGCAGATACGCAGTATTTT. It encodes CASSWLAGGADTQYF.

The chain links TRBV19 to TRBJ2-6, with 7 bases that match TRBD1. Germline V gene data show CDR1 as LNHDA and CDR2 as SQIVND (reference sequence). The CDR3 runs to 17 residues. The junction had 7 bases not matched to a gene; V was cut back by 3 bases and J by 2 bases. The CDR3 bases are TGTGCCAGTAGTATCCCACAGGGGCCCCCTGGGGCCAACGTCCTGACTTTC. The encoded protein is CASSIPQGPPGANVLTF.

This clone came up once. The gene calls are TRBV7-9 and TRBJ2-4; D is uncertain. The CDR3 extends over 14 amino acids. The V gene's germline CDR1 is SEHNR and CDR2 FQNEAQ (reference sequence). Deletions cut 6 bases from V and 6 bases from J, with 15 bases between. The chain's CDR3 is CASSPGSYLNIQYF. CDR3 coding DNA: TGTGCCAGCAGTCCCGGGTCCTACTTAAACATTCAGTACTTC.

The chain joins TRBV7-9 to TRBJ2-2, with 13 bases fitting TRBD2. The junction had 9 bases not matched to a gene; V was cut back by 3 bases and J by 8 bases. In germline, CDR1 is SEHNR, CDR2 FQNEAQ (reference sequence). The CDR3 has 17 residues. DNA of the CDR3: TGTGCCAGCAGCTTCACCGGACTAGCGGGGGACGGGGGGGAGCTGTTTTTT. This encodes CASSFTGLAGDGGELFF.

This chain links TRBV19 with TRBJ2-7; 8 positions agree with TRBD2. Germline CDR1 and CDR2: LNHDA and SQIVND (reference sequence). With V trimmed by 5 bases and J by 4 bases, 10 bases remained unmatched. The CDR3 spans 15 residues. The CDR3 protein is CASSPRVAGYYEQYF. CDR3 DNA: TGTGCCAGTAGTCCCCGGGTAGCGGGATATTACGAGCAGTACTTC.